This entry describes one TCR beta chain. The data derive from a study of shared clonotypes between healthy human individuals. Assay: immunoSEQ multiplex PCR; the TCRdb copy retains only in-frame clones and omits some. The sample comprises about 1,800,000 clones, about 95% of which are singletons, and approximately 1% rests with the top ten. The V end lost 0 bases, the J end lost 2 bases, and 19 bases lay between the germline ends. Per the germline V gene, CDR1 is MGHRA and CDR2 is YSYEKL. This CDR3 region has 18 residues. Naive CD8 cells comprised CD45RO-negative, CCR7-positively selected cells, excluding terminally differentiated effector memory CD45RA+ cells.

The chain is built from TRBV4-1 and TRBJ1-1; perhaps TRBD1 as D (6 bases). The sample consisted of naive CD8+ T cells sorted from blood. This clonotype was obtained from a man aged 18 to 30 in good health. CDR3 sequence reads: CASSQETATGYLNTEAFF. CDR3 in DNA: TGCGCCAGCAGCCAAGAAACGGCGACAGGATACCTCAACACTGAAGCTTTCTTT.